This TCR beta chain stems from a study of naive and memory T cell subsets. Both TRBC1 and TRBC2 were covered by a beta constant-region primer of two equimolar oligonucleotides. Four rounds of PCR amplified the ligated cDNA using nested alpha and beta constant-region primers plus SP2. TCRdb re-called the UMI-ligation and nested PCR reads with MiXCR, one entry per CDR3 protein. The data hold around 17,000 distinct CDR3 sequences, with around 10% observed a single time. CDR3 length: 14 residues. The V gene's germline CDR1 is KGHSY and CDR2 FQNENV. V dropped 5 bases and J dropped 5 bases, with 13 bases sitting between them.

The TCR sequence derives from a human donor in good health. The specimen was central memory CD8+ T cells from blood. The genes are TRBV16 and TRBJ1-5, with D possibly being TRBD1 (5 bases). The CDR3 DNA is TGTGCCAGCAGCAGGGACGCATTGTATCAGCCCCAGCATTTT. This sequence encodes CASSRDALYQPQHF.